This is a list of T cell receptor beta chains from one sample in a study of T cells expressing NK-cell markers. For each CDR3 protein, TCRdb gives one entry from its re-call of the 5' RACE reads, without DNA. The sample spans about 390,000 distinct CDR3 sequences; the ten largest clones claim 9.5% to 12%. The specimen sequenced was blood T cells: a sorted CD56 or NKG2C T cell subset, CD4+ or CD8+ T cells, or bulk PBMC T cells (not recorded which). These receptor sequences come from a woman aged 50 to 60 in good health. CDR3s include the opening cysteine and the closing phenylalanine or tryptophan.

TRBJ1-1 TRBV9 CASSALPDRGTEAFF
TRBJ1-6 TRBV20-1 CSGRDREVDSPLHF
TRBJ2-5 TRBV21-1 CASSPRGDREWETQYF
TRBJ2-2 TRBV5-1 CASSLSIMGTGELFF
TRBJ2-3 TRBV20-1 CSFLITKRETADTQYF
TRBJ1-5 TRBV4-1 CASSQRQGGNQPQHF
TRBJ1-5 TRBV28 CASSVTSGNQPQHF
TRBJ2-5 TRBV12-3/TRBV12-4 CASTVDWGRQETQYF
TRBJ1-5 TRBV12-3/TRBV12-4 CASSKGRQPQHF
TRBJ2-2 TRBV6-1 CASSVAGETGELFF
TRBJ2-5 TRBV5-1 CASSSGQGKTQYF
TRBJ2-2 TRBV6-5 CASSYYRGTSYPGELFF
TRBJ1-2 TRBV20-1 CSARGQEYGYTF
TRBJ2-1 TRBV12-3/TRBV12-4 CASKGVNEQFF
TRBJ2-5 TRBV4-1 CASSPYRTETQYF
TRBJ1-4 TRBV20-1 CSARRTSNEKLFF
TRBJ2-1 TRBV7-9 CATSGLRGNEQFF
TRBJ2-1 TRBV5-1 CASSGHPGGNEQFF
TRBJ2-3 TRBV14 CASSQRTSGGTDTQYF
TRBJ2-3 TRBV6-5 CASSYLGANTDTQYF
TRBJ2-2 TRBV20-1 CSASQGLGGELFF
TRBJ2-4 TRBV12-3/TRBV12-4 CASSLTPGGSAKNIQYF
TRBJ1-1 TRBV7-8 CASSLARGGLGPEAFF
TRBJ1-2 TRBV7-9 CAGLGRDYGYTF
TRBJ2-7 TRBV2 CASSYFLNPREYEQYF
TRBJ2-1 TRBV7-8 CASSFNGLPLYNEQFF
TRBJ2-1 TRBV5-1 CASSLELAGGNEQFF
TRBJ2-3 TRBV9 CASSAGGTDTQYF
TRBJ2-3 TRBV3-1 CASSQADRPDTQYF
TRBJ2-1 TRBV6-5 CASSSPGLAGDEQFF
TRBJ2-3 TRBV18 CASSPLPSTDTQYF
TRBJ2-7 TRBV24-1 CATSGPESYEQYF
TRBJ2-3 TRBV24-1 CATSRGESTDTQYF
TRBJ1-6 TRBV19 CASSISGYESPLHF
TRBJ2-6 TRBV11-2 CASSGLSPRANVLTF
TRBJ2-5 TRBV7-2 CASSPGGRRAQYF
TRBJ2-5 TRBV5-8 CASSLVRSAGSQYF
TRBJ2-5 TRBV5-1 CASTREGLKETQYF
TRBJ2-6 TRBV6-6 CASRQAGGAGANVLTF
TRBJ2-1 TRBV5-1 CASSFGGANEQFF
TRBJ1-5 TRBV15 CATSRGGGSAQHF
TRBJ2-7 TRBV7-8 CASSFLGAQDEQYF
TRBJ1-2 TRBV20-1 CSARLAGMNGYTF
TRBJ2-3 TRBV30 CAGRIRGSTDTQYF
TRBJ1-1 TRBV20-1 CSARNWARGNTEAFF
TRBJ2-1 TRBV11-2 CASSDVRGGYNNEQFF